This T cell receptor beta chain was found in a study of beta chain features in type 1 diabetes. Findings and limits, study-wide: For Type 1 diabetes patients, all four CD4+ subsets carried TCRB CDR3s that were moderately but significantly shorter.

The entirety of the isolated RNA underwent reverse transcription, so expressed TCRB transcripts were sequenced. Roughly 3.57 million reads on average were seen across naive, central memory and regulatory T cell samples. Method: immunoSEQ multiplex PCR; TCRdb's copy keeps in-frame clones and lacks some. The sample consists of more than 95,000 clones, 25% to 35% of them appearing once. With regard to this clone: Antigen specificity is unknown.

Blood was collected once per donor into heparin, averaging about 116 mL. CDR1 LGHNT and CDR2 FRNRAP come from the germline V gene. The CDR3 consists of 18 residues. The V gene end was trimmed by 5 bases and the J gene end by 4 bases; junction bases not matched to a gene: 14. The chain uses TRBV12-5 and TRBJ2-2, with TRBD1 matching over 9 bases. The material sequenced was central memory CD4+ T cells from blood. This receptor was taken from a woman aged 18-29 years with type 1 diabetes. CDR3 protein: CASGSAGTGRGSTGELFF. In nucleotides, the CDR3 is TGTGCTAGTGGTAGCGCCGGGACAGGGCGGGGTAGCACCGGGGAGCTGTTTTTT.